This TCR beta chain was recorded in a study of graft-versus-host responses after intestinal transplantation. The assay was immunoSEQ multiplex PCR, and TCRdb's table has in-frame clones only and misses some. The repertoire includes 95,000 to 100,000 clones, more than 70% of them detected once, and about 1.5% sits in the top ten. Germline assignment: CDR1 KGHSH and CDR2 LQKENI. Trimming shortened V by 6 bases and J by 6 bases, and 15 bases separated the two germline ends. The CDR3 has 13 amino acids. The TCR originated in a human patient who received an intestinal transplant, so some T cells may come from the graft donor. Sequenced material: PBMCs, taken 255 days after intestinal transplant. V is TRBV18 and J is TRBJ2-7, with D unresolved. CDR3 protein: CASSSPQPSEQYF. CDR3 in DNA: TGTGCCAGCTCTAGTCCACAGCCGTCCGAGCAGTACTTC.